The 9 T cell receptor beta chains below all came from one sample that was sequenced in a study of technical replicates of blood from several donors. Here immunoSEQ multiplex PCR was the method, and the copy in TCRdb shows in-frame clones only, minus some. This table holds more than 65,000 clones, 95% to 96% found once. Sequencing was performed on T cells isolated from PBMCs. The receptors here all came from a human donor in good health.

The table lists this clone with a count of one. V is TRBV28 and J is TRBJ1-2, with 9 bases aligning to TRBD1. V gave up 1 base and J gave up 5 bases; unmatched junction bases: 5. The germline gives CDR1 MDHEN, CDR2 SYDVKM. This CDR3 is 15 amino acids long. In DNA, the CDR3 is TGTGCCAGCAGTTTATCATTAGGGACAGGGTATGGCTACACCTTC. Protein: CASSLSLGTGYGYTF.

The V gene is TRBV11-2, the J gene TRBJ2-1; D is possibly TRBD1 (6 bases). The CDR3 is 13 residues long. CDR1 and CDR2 from the germline V gene are SGHAT and FQNNGV. Trimming shortened V by 3 bases and J by 7 bases, and 10 bases separated the two germline ends. The CDR3 nucleotides read TGTGCCAGCAGCTTCGACAGGAAAAATGAGCAGTTCTTC. This sequence encodes CASSFDRKNEQFF.

This clone appeared once. The chain employs TRBV28 and TRBJ2-7; D not certain. The CDR3 consists of 13 residues. The germline V gene has CDR1 MDHEN and CDR2 SYDVKM. V lost 3 bases and J 1 base, leaving 7 bases between the germline ends. The DNA for the CDR3 is TGTGCCAGCAGTTTTGGCAGTTCCTACGAGCAGTACTTC. Protein product: CASSFGSSYEQYF.

This chain joins TRBV7-9 and TRBJ1-1, with 12 nucleotides matching TRBD1. The CDR3 covers 17 residues. V dropped 5 bases and J dropped 1; count of bases not matched to a gene: 8. Germline lookup yields CDR1 SEHNR and CDR2 FQNEAQ (reference sequence). CDR3 amino acids: CASSHIPGQGANTEAFF. The CDR3 bases are TGTGCCAGCAGCCATATTCCGGGACAGGGGGCGAACACTGAAGCTTTCTTT.

The chain uses TRBV7-2 and TRBJ2-7, with D unresolved. V shed 5 bases and J shed 5 bases, with 4 bases lying between them. The CDR3 covers 10 residues. In germline, CDR1 is SGHTA, CDR2 FQGNSA. CDR3 bases: TGTGCCAGCAGCACTAACGAGCAGTACTTC. Translation gives CASSTNEQYF.

The chain employs TRBV28 and TRBJ2-1, with 10 bases that match TRBD2. CDR3 length equals 13 residues. Trimming removed 11 bases from V and 7 bases from J; junction bases left unmatched: 8. Germline V gene sequence: CDR1 MDHEN, CDR2 SYDVKM. The CDR3 DNA follows: TGTGCCGGGGGCTTTAGCGGGAGGAATGAGCAGTTCTTC. It translates to CAGGFSGRNEQFF.

The sample holds one count of this clone. The J gene is TRBJ2-3, the V gene TRBV2, with 9 positions matching TRBD1. This CDR3 spans 14 amino acids. Germline assignment: CDR1 SNHLY and CDR2 FYNNEI. Germline trimming cut 8 bases from V and 3 bases from J; bases unmatched to any gene: 6. The CDR3 loop is CASRDRVVTDTQYF. The CDR3 DNA reads TGTGCCAGCCGGGACAGGGTGGTTACAGATACGCAGTATTTT.

This chain joins TRBV4-1 and TRBJ2-7; 9 bases fit TRBD1. This CDR3 spans 17 amino acids. CDR1 and CDR2 from the germline V gene are MGHRA and YSYEKL. V lost 2 bases to trimming and J lost 5 bases; unmatched junction nucleotides: 13. The CDR3 bases are TGCGCCAGCAGCCAACAAACGACCGGGACAGGGATCGACGAGCAGTACTTC. It translates to CASSQQTTGTGIDEQYF.

The chain is built from TRBV5-6 and TRBJ1-5; D gene unclear. Germline V gives CDR1 SGHDT, CDR2 YYEEEE. The CDR3 has 14 amino acids. The ends were cut back, 2 bases at V and 1 base at J, with 7 bases in the middle. The CDR3 loop reads CASSFSESNQPQHF. The CDR3 coding sequence is TGTGCCAGCAGCTTCTCGGAGAGCAATCAGCCCCAGCATTTT.